Listed below are T cell receptor beta chains from one sample, sequenced in a study of T cells in Graves' hyperthyroidism and ophthalmopathy. In TCRdb, the multiplex PCR reads were re-called with MiXCR into one record per CDR3 protein. The sample lists some 490,000 distinct CDR3 sequences; more than 15% were seen once. The sequenced sample consisted of blood. The receptor source for this set is a woman in her 30s with Graves' ophthalmopathy. CDR3s include the opening cysteine and the closing phenylalanine or tryptophan. The order of the fields is D gene, J gene, clone size, V gene, CDR3 protein, CDR3 DNA. A D gene is named only where the DNA matches it firmly. Expanded clones get a size class; other rows say once, few or many, or leave the size out.

NA	TRBJ1-2	many	TRBV5-6	CASSLNGKQTYGYTF	TGTGCCAGCAGCTTGAACGGAAAACAAACCTATGGCTACACCTTC
NA	TRBJ2-3	many	TRBV27	CASSSPGTDTQYF	TGTGCCAGCAGTTCCCCCGGTACAGATACGCAGTATTTT
NA	TRBJ1-1	NA	TRBV5-1	CASSSDEKAFF	TGCGCCAGCAGCTCAGATGAGAAAGCTTTCTTT
TRBD1	TRBJ2-1	NA	TRBV20-1	CSATGQGFDEQFF	TGCAGTGCTACGGGACAGGGTTTTGATGAGCAGTTCTTC
NA	TRBJ2-1	few	TRBV3-1	CASSLQASGNEQFF	TGTGCCAGCAGTCTCCAGGCGTCCGGCAATGAGCAGTTCTTC
NA	TRBJ1-2	many	TRBV4-1	CASSPSAAGSVGGYTF	TGCGCCAGCAGCCCCTCGGCGGCCGGGAGCGTTGGTGGCTACACCTTC
TRBD1	TRBJ1-1	many	TRBV7-9	CAAKTGVNTEAFF	TGTGCCGCCAAGACAGGGGTGAACACTGAAGCTTTCTTT
TRBD2	TRBJ2-3	NA	TRBV7-2	CASSYFLAGGADTQYF	TGTGCCAGCAGCTACTTCCTAGCGGGAGGGGCAGATACGCAGTATTTT
NA	TRBJ2-1	NA	TRBV28	CASSQGGGRANEQFF	TGTGCCAGCAGTCAGGGGGGGGGAAGGGCCAATGAGCAGTTCTTC
NA	TRBJ1-4	few	TRBV12-3/TRBV12-4	CASRQGTNEKLFF	TGTGCCAGCAGACAGGGAACTAATGAAAAACTGTTTTTT
NA	TRBJ1-1	many	TRBV5-8	CASSLSQASNQNTEAFF	TGTGCCAGCAGCTTAAGTCAGGCTTCTAACCAGAACACTGAAGCTTTCTTT
NA	TRBJ1-5	NA	TRBV4-2	CASSPSDTSNQPQHF	TGTGCCAGCAGCCCCTCAGACACGAGCAATCAGCCCCAGCATTTT
NA	TRBJ1-5	many	TRBV20-1	CSAPQAGGNQPQHF	TGCAGTGCCCCCCAAGCGGGGGGGAATCAGCCCCAGCATTTT
NA	TRBJ2-6	once	TRBV9	CASSPQPTGIGANVLTF	TGTGCCAGCAGCCCACAACCTACAGGGATTGGGGCCAACGTCCTGACTTTC
NA	TRBJ2-2	few	TRBV18	CASSLRGSANTGELFF	TGTGCCAGCTCTTTACGAGGGAGCGCGAACACCGGGGAGCTGTTTTTT
TRBD2	TRBJ2-2	few	TRBV6-4	CASSPGLAASGELFF	TGTGCCAGCAGTCCGGGACTAGCTGCGTCCGGGGAGCTGTTTTTT
NA	TRBJ2-7	many	TRBV30	CAWRALTGEQYF	TGTGCCTGGAGAGCCCTAACAGGCGAGCAGTACTTC
TRBD1	TRBJ2-7	NA	TRBV30	CAWRRQGISYEQYF	TGTGCCTGGAGGCGACAGGGAATATCCTACGAGCAGTACTTC
NA	TRBJ2-7	few	TRBV20-1	CSARETEGPDEQYF	TGCAGTGCTAGAGAGACAGAGGGTCCAGACGAGCAGTACTTC
NA	TRBJ2-3	NA	TRBV28	CAAHSSTDTQYF	TGTGCCGCCCATTCTAGCACAGATACGCAGTATTTT
TRBD2	TRBJ2-1	NA	TRBV18	CASSPLREGNEQFF	TGTGCCAGCTCACCACTCAGGGAGGGCAATGAGCAGTTCTTC
NA	TRBJ1-4	NA	TRBV6-1	CASSSTSFRHEKLFF	TGTGCCAGCAGCTCCACTTCTTTTCGACATGAAAAACTGTTTTTT
NA	TRBJ1-1	NA	TRBV11-2	CASSLDRRQEAFF	TGTGCCAGCAGCTTAGATCGGCGACAAGAAGCTTTCTTT
NA	TRBJ2-7	many	TRBV3-1	CASSQEGGDEQYF	TGCGCCAGCAGCCAAGAAGGTGGGGACGAGCAGTACTTC
NA	TRBJ1-1	many	TRBV11-2	CASSFKDLEAFF	TGTGCCAGCAGCTTCAAGGACCTAGAAGCTTTCTTT
NA	TRBJ1-2	NA	TRBV24-1	CATSEPGTPEMSGYTF	TGTGCCACCAGTGAACCCGGGACACCCGAAATGAGTGGCTACACCTTC
TRBD1	TRBJ2-2	NA	TRBV28	CASRGTQGAWGELFF	TGTGCCAGCAGGGGAACACAGGGGGCCTGGGGGGAGCTGTTTTTT
NA	TRBJ2-3	NA	TRBV6-6	CASSYRGLFTDTQYF	TGTGCCAGCAGTTACCGCGGCCTCTTCACAGATACGCAGTATTTT
NA	TRBJ2-3	few	TRBV5-1	CASSFGGAATDTQYF	TGCGCCAGCAGCTTTGGCGGGGCGGCCACAGATACGCAGTATTTT
TRBD2	TRBJ2-2	few	TRBV11-2	CASSSGTGGGLTGKLFF	TGTGCCAGCAGCTCGGGGACGGGCGGGGGGTTGACCGGGAAGCTGTTTTTT
NA	TRBJ1-3	many	TRBV18	CASSPTQTSGNTIYF	TGTGCCAGCTCACCAACACAGACCTCTGGAAACACCATATATTTT